The clone carrying this T cell receptor beta chain was seen many times. Its specificity is not known. Primers used in a second PCR of about 6 to 11 cycles were a sample-barcoded 5' primer and a J-beta primer mix. Every single cDNA molecule received a tag from a template-switch adaptor with 12 random nucleotides. In TCRdb, the 5' RACE reads were re-called with MiXCR into one record per CDR3 protein. The sample consists of some 1.5 million distinct CDR3 sequences, approximately 43% of them appearing once. No fewer than 6 million PBMCs went into each sample. This CDR3 is 17 amino acids long. Germline V gene data show CDR1 as SGHAT and CDR2 as FQNNGV. V dropped 5 bases and J dropped 0 bases, with 20 bases sitting between them. This record comes from a study of blood T cells in healthy people across ages. Points from the study as a whole: The fall in TCR beta diversity per million T cells was roughly linear with age. With naive T cell percentage, TCR beta diversity showed a strong correlation.

This TCR was recovered from a woman under 30 in good health. The V call is TRBV11-2, the J call TRBJ2-7; D is ambiguous. The sequenced material came from blood. The CDR3 bases are TGTGCCAGCAGCCCTCCACCGCGCCTTATCTACTCCTACGAGCAGTACTTC. This translates into CASSPPPRLIYSYEQYF.